The source of this TCR beta chain is a study of metastatic and nonmetastatic thyroid tumors. Study details: Repertoire comparisons spanned blood and tumor or nodule tissue from malignant and benign thyroid patients.

With MiXCR, TCRdb called clones anew from the PCR reads. The sample records approximately 31,000 clones, 25% to 30% being singletons. Nobody among the patients had been given any treatment before thyroid surgery. This clone was seen at least ten times. Its antigen is undetermined. Broader study findings: For both blood and tumor, malignant thyroid tumors reportedly showed significantly higher TCR beta diversity than benign nodules did.

The source of this sequence is a female donor with papillary thyroid cancer or a benign thyroid nodule (not recorded which). Some clones in this sample may be carry-over from other donors' samples. Specimen: blood.

DNA of the CDR3: TGTGCCAGCAGTTACACCCGGACTAGCGGGAGAGGAGTTGAGCAGTTCTTC. Its translation is CASSYTRTSGRGVEQFF. The chain links TRBV6-5 to TRBJ2-1; 13 bases line up with TRBD2. CDR1 is MNHEY, CDR2 SVGAGI, per germline. The CDR3 spans 17 residues. Trimming cost V 2 bases and J 9 bases; bases outside gene matches: 10.